Listed below are T cell receptor beta chains from one sample, sequenced in a study of cytomegalovirus exposure and HLA in healthy donors. The table came from immunoSEQ multiplex PCR; TCRdb's copy has only in-frame clones and leaves some out. The profile shows fewer than 150,000 clones, about 74% of them singletons. Sequenced sample: PBMCs. These TCRs come from a woman in her forties or fifties in good health and CMV-seronegative. The CDR3 runs from the conserved cysteine through the conserved F or W. A D gene is named only where the DNA matches it firmly. Clone size is not always given. Where it is, it says once, few, many or a class for expanded clones.

V	length	size	J	D	DNA	CDR3
TRBV6-6	12	.	TRBJ2-7	TRBD1	TGTGCCAGCGGACAGGACGCCTACGAGCAGTACTTC	CASGQDAYEQYF
TRBV7-2	14	.	TRBJ2-3	.	TGTGCCAGCAGCTTAGCCGGGTATGGAGATACGCAGTATTTT	CASSLAGYGDTQYF
TRBV21-1	18	.	TRBJ2-7	.	TGTGCCAGCAGCAAAGGGGGACAGGCGTCAAGCACCTCCTACGAGCAGTACTTC	CASSKGGQASSTSYEQYF
TRBV10-3	13	.	TRBJ2-2	TRBD2	TGTGCGATCAGAGGGAGGGACACCGGGGAGCTGTTTTTT	CAIRGRDTGELFF
TRBV28	20	.	TRBJ1-2	.	TGTGCCAGCAGCTCCATCATCCAGGACAAGTCCTACCAGGGGAACTATGGCTACACCTTC	CASSSIIQDKSYQGNYGYTF
TRBV10-2	16	.	TRBJ1-5	.	TGCGCCAGCAGTCAAGCCGGGGTTAGTGGCAATCAGCCCCAGCATTTT	CASSQAGVSGNQPQHF
TRBV6-1	14	.	TRBJ2-3	.	TGTGCCAGCAGTGAATGGAGGGGAACAGATACGCAGTATTTT	CASSEWRGTDTQYF
TRBV5-1	15	once	TRBJ2-1	TRBD2	TGCGCCAGCAGCTTGGTCGGACTAGCAGTGAATGAGCAGTTCTTC	CASSLVGLAVNEQFF
TRBV6-5	15	.	TRBJ2-5	.	TGTGCCAGCAGTTACTCTCTCGCGTTCGGGGAGACCCAGTACTTC	CASSYSLAFGETQYF
TRBV9	17	.	TRBJ1-5	.	TGTGCCAGCAGCTTCCATCGAATTTTACTTAGCAATCAGCCCCAGCATTTT	CASSFHRILLSNQPQHF
TRBV4-2	16	once	TRBJ2-5	.	TGTGCCAGCAGCCAAGTAAGGGCTAGCCACCAGGAGACCCAGTACTTC	CASSQVRASHQETQYF
TRBV6-1	13	.	TRBJ1-2	TRBD1	TGTGCCAGCAGTGACCGACAGGGGTATGGCTACACCTTC	CASSDRQGYGYTF
TRBV19	15	.	TRBJ2-2	.	TGTGCCAGTAGGGCTCTAGCTGGGGACACCGGGGAGCTGTTTTTT	CASRALAGDTGELFF
TRBV19	13	few	TRBJ2-1	.	TGTGCCAGTAGTATTTCACTAGACAATGAGCAGTTCTTC	CASSISLDNEQFF
TRBV7-9	17	.	TRBJ1-2	.	TGTGCCAGCAGCTTTTCATCTGGGGAGCGCCTTAACTATGGCTACACCTTC	CASSFSSGERLNYGYTF
TRBV7-9	14	.	TRBJ2-2	.	TGTGCCAGCAGCTTAGACAGGGCCACCGGGGAGCTGTTTTTT	CASSLDRATGELFF
TRBV5-1	16	.	TRBJ2-1	.	TGCGCCAGCAGCCCGGGGGGCCAGGGGGCGGTATATGAGCAGTTCTTC	CASSPGGQGAVYEQFF
TRBV4-2	17	.	TRBJ2-5	TRBD2	TGTGCCACACGGTCGGGGGGGCGGGGGCGGTACCAAGAGACCCAGTACTTC	CATRSGGRGRYQETQYF
TRBV5-1	16	.	TRBJ2-7	TRBD2	TGCGCCAGCAGCTTCCACAGCGGGGGGACTTCCTACGAGCAGTACTTC	CASSFHSGGTSYEQYF
TRBV5-1	18	.	TRBJ2-6	TRBD1	TGCGCCAGCACGGACAGGGCGGATTTTAGCTCTGGGGCCAACGTCCTGACTTTC	CASTDRADFSSGANVLTF
TRBV7-2	14	few	TRBJ2-7	TRBD1	TGTGCCAGCAGCCTACCAGGGGGCTTCTCCGAGCAGTACTTC	CASSLPGGFSEQYF
TRBV7-8	15	few	TRBJ2-1	.	TGTGCCACCACTTACAGAGGGAAGCGCGGCGATGAGCAGTTCTTC	CATTYRGKRGDEQFF
TRBV7-2	17	.	TRBJ2-7	TRBD2	TGTGCCAGCACCCTACCGACTAGCGGGCAAACCTTTTACGAGCAGTACTTC	CASTLPTSGQTFYEQYF
TRBV10-3	14	.	TRBJ2-7	TRBD2	TGTGCCATCACCAATAGCGGGGTAGGCGACGAGCAGTACTTC	CAITNSGVGDEQYF
TRBV2	14	few	TRBJ1-4	.	TGTGCCAGCAGTGCACTCCGCGAGGAGGAAAAACTGTTTTTT	CASSALREEEKLFF
TRBV5-1	16	.	TRBJ2-6	.	TGCGCCAGCAGCCTGGGGTCCAGCTCTGGGGCCAACGTCCTGACTTTC	CASSLGSSSGANVLTF
TRBV5-4	14	.	TRBJ2-2	TRBD1	TGTGCCACCAGGACAGGGCGGAACACCGGGGAGCTGTTTTTT	CATRTGRNTGELFF
TRBV7-9	15	few	TRBJ2-7	TRBD1	TGTGCCAGCAGCTTGGAGACAGGGGCGGCCTACGAGCAGTACTTC	CASSLETGAAYEQYF
TRBV6-1	14	.	TRBJ2-5	.	TGTGCCAGCAGTGCTTCAGGGGACCAAGAGACCCAGTACTTC	CASSASGDQETQYF